The table lists the clone carrying this T cell receptor beta chain with a count of one. Antigen unknown. This entry comes from a study of regulatory T cells. The study's findings and limits: Compared with autologous conventional CD4+ cells and control regulatory cells, CD3G-deficient regulatory T cells showed reduced diversity. Patient repertoires had restricted TRB V-J pairs and skewed V and J usage, most in Tregs.

The primer mix had 52 TRBV and 13 TRBJ primers. Sequenced by immunoSEQ multiplex PCR; TCRdb stores in-frame clones only, minus some. The top ten clones hold 2.6% of a sample with approximately 3,700 clones, about nine tenths of them seen once. Sorting split CD4+ cells into CD25-high CD127-low Tregs and CD25-low CD127-high conventional T cells. This TCR was recovered from a child younger than 10 with CD3G deficiency. The sample consisted of CD4+ Tregs sorted from blood.

The CDR3 protein is CASSGLAGAGELFF. CDR3 coding DNA: TGCGCCAGCAGCGGACTAGCGGGAGCCGGGGAGCTGTTTTTT. This chain joins TRBV5-1 and TRBJ2-2; 13 nucleotides match TRBD2. V lost 4 bases to trimming and J lost 6 bases; unmatched junction nucleotides: 0. The CDR3 runs to 14 residues. Germline CDR1 is SGHRS and CDR2 is YFSETQ.